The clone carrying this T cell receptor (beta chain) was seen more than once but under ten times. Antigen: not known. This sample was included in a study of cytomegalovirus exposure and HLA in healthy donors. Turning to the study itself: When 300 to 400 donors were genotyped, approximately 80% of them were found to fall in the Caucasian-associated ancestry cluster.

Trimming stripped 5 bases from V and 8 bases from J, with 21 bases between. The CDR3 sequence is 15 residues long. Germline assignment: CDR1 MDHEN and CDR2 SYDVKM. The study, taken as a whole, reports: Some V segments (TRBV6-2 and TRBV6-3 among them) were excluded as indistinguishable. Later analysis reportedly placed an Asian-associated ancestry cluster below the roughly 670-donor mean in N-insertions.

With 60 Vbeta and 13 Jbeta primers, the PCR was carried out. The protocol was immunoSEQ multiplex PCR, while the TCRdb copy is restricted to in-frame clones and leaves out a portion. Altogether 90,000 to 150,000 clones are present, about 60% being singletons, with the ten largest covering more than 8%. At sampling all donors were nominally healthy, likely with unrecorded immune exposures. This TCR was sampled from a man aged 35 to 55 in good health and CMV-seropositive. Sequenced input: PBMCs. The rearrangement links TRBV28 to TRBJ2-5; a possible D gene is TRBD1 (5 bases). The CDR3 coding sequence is TGTGCCAGCAGTCCGCTGGAAGGGGCCCTCGGCACCCAGTACTTC. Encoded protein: CASSPLEGALGTQYF.